This record concerns one T cell receptor (beta chain) sequence. It lacks a known antigen. No base quality values were provided; no much bigger clone lies one nucleotide off. The roughly 42 donors, aged roughly 6 to 95 years, were systemically healthy Caucasian individuals from Russia. Ten milliliters of peripheral blood were drawn from each donor into EDTA-treated Vacutainer tubes. PBMCs were isolated by Ficoll-Paque density-gradient centrifugation, with at least 6 million obtained per sample. Trizol reagent was used to extract total RNA from PBMCs, with at least 5 micrograms per sample. For every donor, flow cytometry on a PBMC aliquot measured the percentage of naive CD45RAhigh/CD27high T cells. This entry comes from a study of blood T cells in healthy people across ages (dated by TCRdb to 2013 to 2016). Context from the whole study: Template switching captured roughly one uniquely barcoded TCR beta cDNA molecule per two T cells in model experiments. The study measured age-related changes in TCR beta repertoire diversity using deep sequencing normalized with unique cDNA molecular identifiers. Four age groups were formed from the donors: young (average roughly 15 years), middle-aged (less than 40), aged (under 70) and long-lived (about 75). To avoid experimental bias, donors of different ages were distributed randomly across sequencing lanes. Two additional independent replicas of 1 million unique cDNA reads from the same blood draw were analyzed for two donors (one aged 18 to 29 and one aged 80 or older). The paper as a whole reports these results and caveats: Because donor CMV infection status was unknown, age-related changes in expanded clonotypes were potentially confounded. As age increased, observed TCR beta diversity per million T cells dropped in a roughly linear way, and a significant reduction was already evident by age approximately 40. The percentage of naive T cells measured by flow cytometry correlated strongly with observed TCR beta diversity. Estimates of total diversity based on one million sequenced T cells were regarded as lower bounds and as underestimates. Compared with the aged group, the long-lived group had more naive CD4+ T cells, fewer expanded clones and increased TCR diversity, a pattern suggesting age selection. Since profiling was done on bulk unsorted PBMCs, naive and antigen-experienced compartments could not be conclusively compared.

Library construction relied on 5' RACE. TCRdb shows the sequencer as Illumina HiSeq 2500. A second PCR of about 7 to 12 cycles was run with a J-beta primer mix and a sample-barcoded 5' primer. A template-switch 5' adaptor carrying 12 random nucleotides introduced a unique molecular identifier onto each TCR beta cDNA molecule. Each sample yielded at least 2.5 million CDR3-containing paired-end reads. The Mint cDNA synthesis kit, primed by a TRBC-specific oligonucleotide, was used to synthesize first-strand cDNA from all RNA. Following uracil-DNA glycosylase treatment, all cDNA underwent a first 18-cycle PCR with the universal primers M1SS and BC2_uni_R. The published analysis was carried out like this. Normalization of each sample was performed by random selection of 1 million high-quality reads, each carrying a distinct molecular identifier. Instead of being binned into consensus sequences, reads with shared molecular identifiers were discarded. MiTCR, run with a Q25 quality threshold and the strictest error-elimination algorithm, handled CDR3 identification, clonotype clustering and error correction. A nonparametric unseen species model with Euler transformation was used to estimate a lower bound on total TCR beta diversity. TCRdb redid the processing of the public reads, applying fastp at Q25 and MiXCR, and retained in-frame beta chains. Records with the same CDR3 protein are collapsed into one entry carrying the most frequent genes and DNA. TCRdb, rather than the study authors, made the V and J calls. Present in this sample are about 1.4 million distinct CDR3 sequences, approximately 59% of which were seen just once. Of the sample, 6.5% to 8% falls within the top ten clones.

Measured from the cysteine to the phenylalanine, the CDR3 is 15 residues long. Only the CDR3 region is kept as DNA, spanning 45 bases read in frame from base 1. The germline V and J ends show losses of 5 bases and 8 bases respectively, and no gene match explains 7 bases of the junction. Rearrangement joined TRBV12-3 or TRBV12-4 to TRBJ1-4; TRBD1 fits 11 bases in the junction. This receptor was obtained from a man between 18 and 35 years old in good health. The sequenced sample was blood. The DNA sequence reads TGTGCCAGCAGTCTCGGACAGGGGGCCCGGGAAAAACTGTTTTTT. This translates into CASSLGQGAREKLFF.